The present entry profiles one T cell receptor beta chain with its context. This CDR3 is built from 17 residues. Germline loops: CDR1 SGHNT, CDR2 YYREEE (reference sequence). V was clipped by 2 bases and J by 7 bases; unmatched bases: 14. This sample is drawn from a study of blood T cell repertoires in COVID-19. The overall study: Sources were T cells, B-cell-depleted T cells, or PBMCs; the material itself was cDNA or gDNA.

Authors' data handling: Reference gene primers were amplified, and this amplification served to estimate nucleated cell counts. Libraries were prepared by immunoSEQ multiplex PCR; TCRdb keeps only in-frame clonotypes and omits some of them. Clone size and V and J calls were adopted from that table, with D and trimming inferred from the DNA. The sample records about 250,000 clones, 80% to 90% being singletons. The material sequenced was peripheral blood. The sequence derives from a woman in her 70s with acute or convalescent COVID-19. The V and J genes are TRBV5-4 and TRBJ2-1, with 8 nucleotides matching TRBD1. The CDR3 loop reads CASSLLMGGQVGNEQFF. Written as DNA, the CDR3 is TGTGCCAGCAGCTTACTTATGGGGGGACAGGTAGGGAATGAGCAGTTCTTC.